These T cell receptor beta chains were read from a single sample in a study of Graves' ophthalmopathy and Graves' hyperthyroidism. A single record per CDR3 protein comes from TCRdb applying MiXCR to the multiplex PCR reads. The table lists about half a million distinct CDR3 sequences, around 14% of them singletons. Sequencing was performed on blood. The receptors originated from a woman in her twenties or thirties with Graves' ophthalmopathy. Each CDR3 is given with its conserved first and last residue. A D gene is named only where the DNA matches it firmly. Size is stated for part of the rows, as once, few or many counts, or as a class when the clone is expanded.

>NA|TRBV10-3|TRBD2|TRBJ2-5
CAISQTSGIETQYF
TGTGCCATCAGCCAGACTAGCGGGATTGAGACCCAGTACTTC
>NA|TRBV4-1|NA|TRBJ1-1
CASSQIRMNTEAFF
TGCGCCAGCAGCCAAATTCGAATGAACACTGAAGCTTTCTTT
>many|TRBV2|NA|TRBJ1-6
CASNSAINSPLHF
TGTGCCAGCAACTCGGCCATTAATTCACCCCTCCACTTT
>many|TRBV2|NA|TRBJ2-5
CASSPDQEETQYF
TGTGCCAGCAGCCCTGATCAGGAGGAGACCCAGTACTTC
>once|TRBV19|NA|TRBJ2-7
CASSTTRGAYEQYF
TGTGCCAGTAGTACAACACGGGGAGCCTACGAGCAGTACTTC
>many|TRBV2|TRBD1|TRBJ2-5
CASSGTGSGETQYF
TGTGCCAGCAGTGGGACAGGGTCCGGGGAGACCCAGTACTTC
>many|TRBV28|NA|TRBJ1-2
CASSSGYRGYTF
TGTGCCAGCAGTTCAGGGTACCGTGGCTACACCTTC
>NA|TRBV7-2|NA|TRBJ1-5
CASSFRGAGNQPQHF
TGTGCCAGCAGCTTTCGGGGGGCAGGCAATCAGCCCCAGCATTTT
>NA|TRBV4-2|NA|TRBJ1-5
CASSPVWGKGPNQPQHF
TGTGCCAGCAGCCCCGTTTGGGGGAAGGGCCCCAATCAGCCCCAGCATTTT
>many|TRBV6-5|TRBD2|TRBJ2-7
CASSYRAGGYEQYF
TGTGCCAGCAGTTACCGGGCGGGGGGATACGAGCAGTACTTC
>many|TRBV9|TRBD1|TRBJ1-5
CASSVGTGAGGQPQHF
TGTGCCAGCAGCGTAGGAACAGGGGCGGGGGGTCAGCCCCAGCATTTT
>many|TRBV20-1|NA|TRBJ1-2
CSARDGTTNYGYTF
TGCAGTGCTAGGGACGGGACGACTAACTATGGCTACACCTTC
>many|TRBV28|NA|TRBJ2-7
CASSSPTGITYEQYF
TGTGCCAGCAGTTCTCCCACCGGCATCACTTACGAGCAGTACTTC
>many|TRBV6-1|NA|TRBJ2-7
CASSDTGQRYEQYF
TGTGCCAGCAGTGACACGGGGCAACGGTACGAGCAGTACTTC
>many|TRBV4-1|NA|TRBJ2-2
CASSQENTGELFF
TGCGCCAGCAGCCAAGAGAACACCGGGGAGCTGTTTTTT
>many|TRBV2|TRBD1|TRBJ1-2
CASSTQGGYGYTF
TGTGCCAGCAGTACCCAGGGGGGCTATGGCTACACCTTC
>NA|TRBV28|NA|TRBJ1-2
CASSSMSSRYGYTF
TGTGCCAGCAGCAGTATGAGCAGTCGCTATGGCTACACCTTC
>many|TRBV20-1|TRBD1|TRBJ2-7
CSARGRDRGHEQYF
TGCAGTGCTAGGGGGCGTGACAGGGGCCACGAGCAGTACTTC
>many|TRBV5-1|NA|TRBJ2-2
CASSRTGTENTGELFF
TGCGCCAGCAGCCGTACCGGGACCGAGAACACCGGGGAGCTGTTTTTT
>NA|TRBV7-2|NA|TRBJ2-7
CASSLPQAYEQYF
TGTGCCAGCAGCTTACCACAGGCCTACGAGCAGTACTTC
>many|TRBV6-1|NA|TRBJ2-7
CASTRRAGSYEQYF
TGTGCCAGCACCCGTCGGGCAGGCTCCTACGAGCAGTACTTC
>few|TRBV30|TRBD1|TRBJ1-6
CAWSPPPRGGSSPLHF
TGTGCCTGGAGTCCACCCCCCCGAGGGGGCAGTTCACCCCTCCACTTT
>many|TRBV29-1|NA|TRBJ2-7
CSVGVTRRREQYF
TGCAGCGTTGGGGTCACCAGGCGACGCGAGCAGTACTTC
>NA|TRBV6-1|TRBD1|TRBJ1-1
CASSDRDEAFF
TGTGCCAGCAGCGACAGGGATGAAGCTTTCTTT
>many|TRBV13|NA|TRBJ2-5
CASSLGGRGTQYF
TGTGCCAGCAGCTTAGGAGGGCGTGGGACCCAGTACTTC
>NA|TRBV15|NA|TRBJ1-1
CATSSPGADTEAFF
TGTGCCACCAGCAGTCCAGGGGCCGACACTGAAGCTTTCTTT
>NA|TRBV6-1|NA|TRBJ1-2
CASMARGFQDGYTF
TGTGCCAGCATGGCCAGAGGTTTTCAAGATGGCTACACCTTC
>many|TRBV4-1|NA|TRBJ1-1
CASSQRGEWVNTEAFF
TGCGCCAGCAGCCAAAGGGGGGAGTGGGTGAACACTGAAGCTTTCTTT
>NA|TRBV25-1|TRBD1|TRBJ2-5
CASSEPRSGTANQETQYF
TGTGCCAGCAGTGAACCGCGATCCGGGACAGCCAACCAAGAGACCCAGTACTTC